This T cell receptor (beta chain) was captured by sequencing in a study of OX40 agonist ivuxolimab in advanced cancers. Study-level results: No determination was made of the antigen specificity of the expanded peripheral T cells.

Points on this clone: Its antigen is unidentified.

Data came from immunoSEQ multiplex PCR; TCRdb stores just in-frame clones and leaves some out. In the table there are approximately 90,000 clones, 70% to 85% of which are singletons. Prior autoimmune disease or systemic immunosuppression barred patients. V was pared by 4 bases and J by 8 bases, with 8 bases of the junction left unmatched. Germline V gives CDR1 SGHNT, CDR2 YENEEA. There are 15 residues in the CDR3. The chain links TRBV11-3 to TRBJ2-1; the match to TRBD1 covers 10 bases. This receptor was taken from an adult with an advanced solid tumor such as melanoma, head and neck, liver or kidney cancer. Sample: CD4+ or CD8+ T cells sorted from blood, taken in a trial of the OX40 agonist ivuxolimab. The CDR3 DNA reads TGTGCCAGCAGCTCCGGGACAGGGGTTCGTGATGAGCAGTTCTTC. This translates into CASSSGTGVRDEQFF.